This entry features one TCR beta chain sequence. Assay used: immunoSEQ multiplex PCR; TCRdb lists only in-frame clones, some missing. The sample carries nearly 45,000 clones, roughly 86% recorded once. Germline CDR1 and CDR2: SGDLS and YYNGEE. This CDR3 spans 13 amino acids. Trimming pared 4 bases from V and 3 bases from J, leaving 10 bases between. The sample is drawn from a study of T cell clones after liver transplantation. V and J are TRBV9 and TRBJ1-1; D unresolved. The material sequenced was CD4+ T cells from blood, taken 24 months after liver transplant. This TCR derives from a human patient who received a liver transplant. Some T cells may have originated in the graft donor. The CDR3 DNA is TGTGCCAGCAGCCCTCACGGGGACACTGAAGCTTTCTTT. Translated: CASSPHGDTEAFF.